The source of this TCR beta chain is a study of blood T cell repertoires in COVID-19. The germline V and J ends were trimmed by 4 bases and 1 base, with 9 bases remaining between them. In germline, CDR1 is MGHRA, CDR2 YSYEKL. The CDR3 covers 14 residues. The repertoire was sequenced with immunoSEQ multiplex PCR; TCRdb's copy has only in-frame clones and lacks some. The table records about 160,000 clones, around nine tenths of them present only once. This TCR derives from a woman in her 70s with COVID-19, enrolled during active disease. Sequenced material: peripheral blood. The J gene is TRBJ2-3, the V gene TRBV4-1; the D gene is possibly TRBD2 (5 bases). CDR3 loop: CASSLSVRTDTQYF. DNA for the CDR3: TGCGCCAGCAGCCTTAGCGTCCGCACAGATACGCAGTATTTT.